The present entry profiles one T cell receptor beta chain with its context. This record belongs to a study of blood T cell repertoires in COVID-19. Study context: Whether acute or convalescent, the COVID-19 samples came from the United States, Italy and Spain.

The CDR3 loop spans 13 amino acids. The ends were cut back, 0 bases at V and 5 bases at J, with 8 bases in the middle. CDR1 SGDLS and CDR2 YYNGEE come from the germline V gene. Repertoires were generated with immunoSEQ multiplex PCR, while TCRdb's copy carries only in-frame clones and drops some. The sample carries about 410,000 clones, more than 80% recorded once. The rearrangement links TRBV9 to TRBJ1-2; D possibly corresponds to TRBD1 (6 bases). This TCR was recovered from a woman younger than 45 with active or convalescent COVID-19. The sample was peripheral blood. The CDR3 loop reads CASSVEGVYGYTF. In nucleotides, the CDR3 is TGTGCCAGCAGCGTAGAGGGGGTTTATGGCTACACCTTC.